This TCR beta chain is drawn from a study of OX40 agonist ivuxolimab in advanced cancers. Study in general: A partial response was reached by three patients: one with hepatocellular carcinoma and two with cutaneous melanoma. Study observations and caveats: Those patients achieving a partial response at 0.1-3.0 mg/kg showed among the lowest clonal expansion.

There are a few counts of this clone. The antigen is undetermined. Other DNA sequences in the same sample also yield this CDR3. Autoimmune disease history or systemic immunosuppression disqualified patients. Sampling of blood occurred at baseline, cycle 4 day 1, and cycle 7 day 1. Sequencing was performed with immunoSEQ multiplex PCR; in TCRdb, only in-frame clones are kept and a portion is missing. This repertoire shows 60,000 to 95,000 clones, approximately 81% found once; its top ten account for 17%. The origin of this receptor is an adult with an advanced solid tumor such as melanoma, head and neck, liver or kidney cancer. Sample: CD4+ or CD8+ T cells sorted from blood, taken in a trial of the OX40 agonist ivuxolimab.

The CDR3 sequence is CASGLAAGDGLAPGELFF. The CDR3 DNA reads TGTGCTAGTGGTTTGGCGGCGGGAGACGGGTTAGCGCCCGGGGAGCTGTTTTTT. This chain links TRBV12-5 with TRBJ2-2; TRBD2 aligns across 7 bases. The CDR3 has 18 amino acids. The trim removed 1 base at V and 6 bases at J, leaving 14 bases unmatched. CDR1 LGHNT and CDR2 FRNRAP come from the germline V gene.